These 4 T cell receptor beta chains originate from one sample sequenced in a study of spatial heterogeneity in lung cancer. Time point given: blood taken at disease recurrence. Material for sequencing was whole RNA from tumor, nontumor lung or frozen PBMC, left unsorted. TCRdb itself ran the 5' RACE reads through MiXCR, one entry per CDR3 protein. Here the sample spans over 7,500 distinct CDR3 sequences, 3% to 4.5% being singletons. The material was PBMCs, obtained at recurrence. The source of these receptors is a female donor with early-stage non-small cell lung cancer.

This clonotype was counted ten times or more. Since it is a stray read in a library aimed at alpha chains, this beta chain has a size that is not meaningful. The rearrangement links TRBV10-3 to TRBJ1-1, with D hard to call. Germline lookup yields CDR1 ENHRY and CDR2 SYGVKD. The CDR3 contains 13 residues. V lost 6 bases, J lost 0 bases, and 8 bases lay in between. The CDR3 nucleotides are TGTGCCATCAGACTGACACTGAACACTGAAGCTTTCTTT. It is translated as CAIRLTLNTEAFF.

This clonotype was counted at least ten times. Since it is a stray read in a library aimed at alpha chains, this beta chain has a size that is not meaningful. V usage is TRBV20-1 and J usage is TRBJ2-4, with 9 bases fitting TRBD2. CDR1 and CDR2 (germline): DFQATT, SNEGSKA (reference sequence). V trimming: 2 bases; J trimming: 6 bases; junction bases outside the gene matches: 8. The CDR3 runs 15 residues. CDR3 residues: CSARMDAAGGNIQYF. The CDR3 DNA follows: TGCAGTGCTAGAATGGACGCAGCGGGGGGAAACATTCAGTACTTC.

In its sample, this clonotype was seen many times. This beta chain came through as a stray read in a library set up for alpha chains, and its size says little. The J gene is TRBJ1-4, the V gene TRBV7-2; TRBD1 is a possible D gene (5 bases). The V gene lost 1 base and the J gene lost 8 bases, with 11 bases spanning the gap. Per germline, CDR1 SGHTA and CDR2 FQGNSA. The CDR3 loop spans 14 amino acids. The CDR3 DNA sequence: TGTGCCAGCAGCTTAGATCTCAGGGCAGAAAAACTGTTTTTT. Its translation: CASSLDLRAEKLFF.

This clonotype is categorized as medium-sized (0.01 to 0.1%). This beta chain lies outside the target of a library built for alpha chains; its clone size means little. The CDR3 coding sequence is TGTGCCAGCAGCTCGACAGGGTTAGGGCCCTACGAGCAGTACTTC. This gives the protein CASSSTGLGPYEQYF. The V call is TRBV7-9, the J call TRBJ2-7; TRBD1 matches at 7 bases. This CDR3 spans 15 amino acids. With 4 bases clipped from V and 2 bases from J, the junction kept 8 bases outside the gene matches. Germline values: CDR1 SEHNR, CDR2 FQNEAQ (reference sequence). Together with reference TRBV7-9 and TRBJ2-7, the CDR3 gives the full variable domain: DTGVSQNPRHKITKRGQNVTFRCDPISEHNRLYWYRQTLGQGPEFLTYFQNEAQLEKSRLLSDRFSAERPKGSFSTLEIQRTEQGDSAMYLCASSSTGLGPYEQYFGPGTRLTVT.